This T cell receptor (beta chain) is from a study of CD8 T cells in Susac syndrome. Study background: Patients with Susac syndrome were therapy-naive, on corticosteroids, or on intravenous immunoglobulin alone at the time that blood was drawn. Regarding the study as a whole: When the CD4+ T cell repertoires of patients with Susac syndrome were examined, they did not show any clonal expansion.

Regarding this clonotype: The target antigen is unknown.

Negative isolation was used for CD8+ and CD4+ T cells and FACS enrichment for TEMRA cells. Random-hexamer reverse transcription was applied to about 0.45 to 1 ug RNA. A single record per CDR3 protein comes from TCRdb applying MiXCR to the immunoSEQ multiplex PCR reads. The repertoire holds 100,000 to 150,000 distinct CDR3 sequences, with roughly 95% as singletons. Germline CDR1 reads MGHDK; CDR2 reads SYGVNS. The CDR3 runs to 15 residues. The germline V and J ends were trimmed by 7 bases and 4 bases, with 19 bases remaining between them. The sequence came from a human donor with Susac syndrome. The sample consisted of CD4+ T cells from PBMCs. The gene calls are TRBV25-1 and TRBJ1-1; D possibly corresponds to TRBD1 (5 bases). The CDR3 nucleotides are TGTGCCAGCACACGACAGCTTCCAAGGGGCACTGAAGCTTTCTTT. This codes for CASTRQLPRGTEAFF.